Listed below are T cell receptor beta chains from one sample, sequenced in a study of shared clonotypes between healthy human individuals. Using immunoSEQ multiplex PCR, the repertoire was profiled, and TCRdb retains in-frame clones only, with some absent. This table holds roughly 2.1 million clones, 93% found once. The sample taken for sequencing was naive CD8+ T cells from PBMCs. The source of these receptors is a man aged 18 to 30 in good health. Some clones in this sample may be carry-over from other donors' samples. The CDR3 runs from the conserved cysteine through the conserved F or W. Fields, in order: clone size, D gene, J gene, V gene, CDR3 protein, CDR3 DNA. A D gene is named only where the DNA matches it firmly. Some rows have no size entry. The others give once, few or many, or a class for an expanded clone.

NA,NA,TRBJ1-1,TRBV7-6,CASSPRDLGRTEAFF,TGTGCCAGCAGCCCCCGGGACTTGGGCCGAACTGAAGCTTTCTTT
NA,NA,TRBJ2-7,TRBV28,CASSTATFRAPYEQYF,TGTGCCAGCAGTACGGCGACCTTTAGGGCTCCCTACGAGCAGTACTTC
NA,NA,TRBJ2-7,TRBV29-1,CSVAGSSYEQYF,TGCAGCGTCGCCGGAAGCTCCTACGAGCAGTACTTC
NA,NA,TRBJ1-2,TRBV9,CASSGGSTNYGYTF,TGTGCCAGCAGCGGGGGTTCAACTAACTATGGCTACACCTTC
NA,NA,TRBJ2-5,TRBV27,CASSLSWGETQYF,TGTGCCAGCAGTTTATCGTGGGGAGAGACCCAGTACTTC
few,NA,TRBJ1-2,TRBV19,CASSAPSLYGYTF,TGTGCCAGTAGTGCACCTTCCCTCTATGGCTACACCTTC
NA,NA,TRBJ1-3,TRBV11-2,CASSPGVGGNTIYF,TGTGCCAGCAGCCCGGGAGTAGGAGGAAACACCATATATTTT
NA,NA,TRBJ2-7,TRBV6-5,CASRGGDSPYEQYF,TGTGCCAGCAGGGGGGGGGACAGCCCCTACGAGCAGTACTTC
few,NA,TRBJ1-5,TRBV7-8,CASSLGLSNQPQHF,TGTGCCAGCAGCTTAGGATTGTCCAATCAGCCCCAGCATTTT
NA,TRBD1,TRBJ2-7,TRBV15,CATSKEDRGGREQYF,TGTGCCACCAGCAAAGAAGACAGGGGAGGCCGCGAGCAGTACTTC
NA,NA,TRBJ1-2,TRBV30,CAWSGGLYGYTF,TGTGCCTGGAGTGGGGGCCTCTATGGCTACACCTTC
NA,TRBD2,TRBJ2-7,TRBV29-1,CSVEGSSGRYEQYF,TGCAGCGTTGAAGGTTCTAGCGGGAGGTACGAGCAGTACTTC
NA,TRBD2,TRBJ2-1,TRBV7-2,CASRSGLAREQFF,TGTGCCAGCAGATCAGGACTAGCCCGAGAGCAGTTCTTC
NA,NA,TRBJ1-1,TRBV5-4,CASSLSGGGNTEAFF,TGTGCCAGCAGCCTCTCGGGGGGGGGAAACACTGAAGCTTTCTTT
NA,TRBD2,TRBJ2-7,TRBV6-1,CASKPLTSIHEQYF,TGTGCCAGCAAACCCCTGACTAGCATCCACGAGCAGTACTTC
NA,TRBD2,TRBJ2-7,TRBV2,CASSTTSGSSYEQYF,TGTGCCAGCAGTACAACTAGCGGGAGCTCCTACGAGCAGTACTTC
NA,NA,TRBJ1-4,TRBV7-9,CASSLGHLATNEKLFF,TGTGCCAGCAGCCTTGGACACCTTGCAACTAATGAAAAACTGTTTTTT